These 2 T cell receptor beta chains were sequenced from one sample in a study of T cells in Graves' hyperthyroidism and ophthalmopathy. TCR beta CDR3 regions were amplified from RNA transcripts. First-round RT-PCR with HTBI primers amplified the TCR CDR3 region. TCRdb used MiXCR to reprocess the multiplex PCR reads, holding one entry per CDR3 protein. Among about 690,000 distinct CDR3 sequences listed, 17% were seen once. Sequencing was done on a sample of blood. The receptors were gathered from a man aged 50 to 60 with Graves' hyperthyroidism.

Comment on this clonotype: Just one base apart from a much larger clone, this may be a read error. This chain joins TRBV7-2 and TRBJ1-1; tentatively, D is TRBD1 (6 bases). Germline CDR1 and CDR2: SGHTA and FQGNSA. The CDR3 totals 15 residues. The CDR3 coding sequence is TGTGTCAGCAGCTTTCTGTATAGGGGGTACACTGAAGCTTTCTTT. This sequence encodes CVSSFLYRGYTEAFF.

This clonotype was seen ten or more times. This chain's CDR3 is CASGGIQGETQYF. CDR3 nucleotides: TGTGCCAGCGGAGGAATACAGGGAGAGACCCAGTACTTC. V gene TRBV2 combines with J gene TRBJ2-5; D might be TRBD1 (6 bases). Per germline, CDR1 SNHLY and CDR2 FYNNEI. Trimming stripped 8 bases from V and 4 bases from J, with 14 bases between. This CDR3 has 13 residues.